The next 23 T cell receptor beta chains were all read from a single sample in a study of cytomegalovirus exposure and HLA in healthy donors. A multiplex PCR was run with 60 Vbeta primers and 13 Jbeta primers. TCRdb's copy holds only in-frame clones and misses some; the assay was immunoSEQ multiplex PCR. The sample has 210,000 or so clones, 83% seen once. The sequencing sample was made of PBMCs. The receptor set was obtained from a girl between 5 and 17 years old in good health and CMV-seronegative.

This clone was seen once. The chain couples TRBV4-3 to TRBJ1-2; weak D call: TRBD1 (5 bases). Trimming took off 0 bases at V and 4 bases at J, with 12 bases between the two ends. CDR1 is LGHNA and CDR2 is YSLEER in the germline V gene. The CDR3 is 15 amino acids. Written as DNA, the CDR3 is TGCGCCAGCAGCCAAGATGGGCAGGGCCGCTATGGCTACACCTTC. Translation: CASSQDGQGRYGYTF.

The genes are TRBV19 and TRBJ2-1, with D unclear. Germline V gene lookup returns CDR1 LNHDA and CDR2 SQIVND (reference sequence). V was trimmed by 3 bases and J by 0 bases, leaving 6 bases between them. The CDR3 is made up of 14 amino acids. The DNA of the CDR3 is TGTGCCAGTAGTATTCTCCTCTCCTACAATGAGCAGTTCTTC. Translated, it gives CASSILLSYNEQFF.

This chain joins TRBV20-1 and TRBJ1-1; D not resolved. Trimming shortened V by 7 bases and J by 4 bases, and 10 bases separated the two germline ends. Germline V lookup: CDR1 DFQATT, CDR2 SNEGSKA (reference sequence). The CDR3 runs to 11 residues. The CDR3 here is CSVRGTTEAFF. The CDR3 DNA follows: TGCAGTGTCCGGGGAACCACTGAAGCTTTCTTT.

The J gene is TRBJ1-1, the V gene TRBV28; 7 bases line up with TRBD1. CDR1 and CDR2 (germline): MDHEN, SYDVKM. The ends lost 3 bases at V and 6 bases at J; junction bases unmatched: 4. The CDR3 totals 13 residues. This chain's CDR3 is CASSLLQGAEAFF. CDR3 coding DNA: TGTGCCAGCAGTTTGTTGCAGGGGGCTGAAGCTTTCTTT.

The J gene is TRBJ1-1, the V gene TRBV28; 7 positions agree with TRBD1. The CDR3 consists of 15 residues. The germline V gene encodes CDR1 MDHEN and CDR2 SYDVKM. The V gene end was trimmed by 6 bases and the J gene end by 1 base; junction bases not matched to a gene: 8. The CDR3 reads CASSPPGQRNTEAFF. The CDR3 coding sequence is TGTGCCAGCAGCCCGCCGGGACAGCGGAACACTGAAGCTTTCTTT.

The rearrangement joins TRBV9 to TRBJ2-1; 9 nucleotides match TRBD1. The CDR3 extends over 15 amino acids. The V gene end was trimmed by 4 bases and the J gene end by 3 bases; junction bases not matched to a gene: 5. CDR1 and CDR2 from the germline V gene are SGDLS and YYNGEE. The CDR3 here is CASSSTGGYYNEQFF. CDR3 coding DNA: TGTGCCAGCAGCTCGACAGGGGGGTACTACAATGAGCAGTTCTTC.

There are a few counts of this clone. The V call is TRBV6-1, the J call TRBJ1-2, with a weak D call TRBD1 (5 bases). The V end was cut by 5 bases, the J end by 4 bases, with 11 bases between. The CDR3 is 13 amino acids. Germline-derived CDR1 and CDR2 are MNHNS and SASEGT. The CDR3 here is CASSTTGFYGYTF. As DNA, the CDR3 is TGTGCCAGCAGTACAACAGGTTTCTATGGCTACACCTTC.

The chain combines TRBV5-6 with TRBJ1-3; 9 bases are shared with TRBD1. The V gene's germline CDR1 is SGHDT and CDR2 YYEEEE. This CDR3 spans 18 amino acids. Trimming took 3 bases from V and 5 from J; bases not matched to a gene: 15. CDR3 loop: CASSSTVRDREKRNTIYF. In nucleotides, the CDR3 is TGTGCCAGCAGCTCCACTGTTCGGGACAGGGAAAAGCGAAACACCATATATTTT.

This clone has only a few counts. The CDR3 sequence is CASSPMNTEAFF. CDR3 bases: TGTGCCAGCAGCCCAATGAACACTGAAGCTTTCTTT. The chain employs TRBV28 and TRBJ1-1; D unclear. Germline CDR1 reads MDHEN; CDR2 reads SYDVKM. Trimming pared 6 bases from V and 0 bases from J, leaving 5 bases between. CDR3 size: 12 residues.

This sequence joins TRBV28 and TRBJ1-1; D gene ambiguous. V was cut by 5 bases and J by 7 bases, with 14 bases left in between. The germline V gene has CDR1 MDHEN and CDR2 SYDVKM. The CDR3 is made up of 13 amino acids. The CDR3 reads CASSTLGGSEAFF. DNA for the CDR3: TGTGCCAGCAGTACCCTTGGAGGTAGTGAAGCTTTCTTT.

This chain connects TRBV19 to TRBJ1-1; D is ambiguous. The CDR3 sequence is 15 residues long. CDR1 and CDR2 from the germline V gene are LNHDA and SQIVND (reference sequence). V shed 5 bases and J shed 0 bases, with 13 bases lying between them. The CDR3 nucleotides read TGTGCCAGTAGTCCCCTGGGGAGCATGAACACTGAAGCTTTCTTT. Translated, it gives CASSPLGSMNTEAFF.

The chain recombines TRBV11-1 with TRBJ2-7; 8 bases match TRBD1. Looked up from germline, CDR1 is SGHAT and CDR2 is FQDESV (reference sequence). The CDR3 has 15 amino acids. V lost 4 bases to trimming and J lost 3 bases; unmatched junction nucleotides: 8. The CDR3 bases are TGTGCCAGCAGCTCTGGACAGGGCTCACTCTACGAGCAGTACTTC. It is translated as CASSSGQGSLYEQYF.

The CDR3 nucleotides read TGTGCCAGCAGCGTCGGACGGGGACAGGGGGCTTTCACTAATGAAAAACTGTTTTTT. Protein product: CASSVGRGQGAFTNEKLFF. The gene calls are TRBV7-2 and TRBJ1-4, with TRBD1 identical over 12 bases. Trimming at V came to 5 bases and at J to 2 bases, leaving 12 bases not matched to a gene. From germline, CDR1 is SGHTA and CDR2 FQGNSA. This CDR3 spans 19 amino acids.

This chain uses TRBV30 with TRBJ2-5, with 7 bases that match TRBD2. The length of the CDR3 is 14 residues. The germline gives CDR1 GTSNPN, CDR2 SVGIG (reference sequence). V lost 5 bases and J lost 9; bases outside the gene matches: 15. CDR3 sequence reads: CAWGSFRGREAQYF. CDR3 nucleotide sequence: TGTGCCTGGGGGAGTTTCCGGGGTCGGGAGGCCCAGTACTTC.

The chain couples TRBV9 to TRBJ2-2; D is perhaps TRBD1 (6 bases). The CDR3 has 15 amino acids. V shed 0 bases and J shed 5 bases, with 11 bases lying between them. The germline V gene encodes CDR1 SGDLS and CDR2 YYNGEE. CDR3 coding DNA: TGTGCCAGCAGCGTAGCCGGACAGAAAACCGGGGAGCTGTTTTTT. As protein: CASSVAGQKTGELFF.

J is TRBJ2-3 and V is TRBV6-6; 7 bases agree with TRBD2. This CDR3 has 13 amino acids. The germline gives CDR1 MNHNY, CDR2 SVGAGI (reference sequence). V dropped 7 bases and J dropped 3; count of bases not matched to a gene: 4. The CDR3 DNA follows: TGTGCCAGCAAAACCGGGGGGACAGATACGCAGTATTTT. Translation: CASKTGGTDTQYF.

This clone appeared a single time. The chain couples TRBV5-1 to TRBJ2-7; D perhaps matches TRBD1 (6 bases). V was cut by 4 bases and J by 3 bases, with 11 bases left in between. Germline CDR1 and CDR2: SGHRS and YFSETQ. This CDR3 is 13 amino acids long. Here the CDR3 reads CASSPRGGYEQYF. The CDR3 DNA reads TGCGCCAGCAGCCCCAGGGGTGGCTACGAGCAGTACTTC. Supplemented by reference TRBV5-1 and TRBJ2-7, the full variable domain reads KAGVTQTPRYLIKTRGQQVTLSCSPISGHRSVSWYQQTPGQGLQFLFEYFSETQRNKGNFPGRFSGRQFSNSRSEMNVSTLELGDSALYLCASSPRGGYEQYFGPGTRLTVT.

This clone was observed a handful of times. The chain is built from TRBV5-1 and TRBJ2-1; TRBD2 matches 9 bases. Germline V gene sequence: CDR1 SGHRS, CDR2 YFSETQ. The CDR3 runs 16 residues. After removal of 4 bases from V and 2 bases from J, the junction contained 7 bases not matched to a gene. CDR3 sequence: CASSAYSSGAYNEQFF. The CDR3 DNA sequence: TGCGCCAGCAGCGCCTATTCTAGCGGGGCCTACAATGAGCAGTTCTTC.

The chain couples TRBV11-2 to TRBJ2-3; 11 positions match TRBD1. The germline V gene has CDR1 SGHAT and CDR2 FQNNGV. Trimming removed 3 bases from V and 6 bases from J; junction bases left unmatched: 8. The CDR3 has 16 amino acids. In DNA, the CDR3 is TGTGCCAGCAGCTTTTCGGGGACAGGGGGTGGGGATACGCAGTATTTT. It translates to CASSFSGTGGGDTQYF.

The rearrangement uses TRBV6-5 and TRBJ1-2; D possibly corresponds to TRBD1 (6 bases). The CDR3 has 15 residues. Germline V lookup: CDR1 MNHEY, CDR2 SVGAGI. V was shortened by 0 bases and J by 7 bases, with 15 bases between the two germline ends. CDR3 sequence reads: CASSYSGVLRGGYTF. In nucleotides, the CDR3 is TGTGCCAGCAGTTACTCGGGTGTTCTCAGGGGTGGCTACACCTTC.

This chain joins TRBV5-8 and TRBJ1-5; weak D call: TRBD1 (5 bases). CDR3 length equals 17 residues. Germline V gives CDR1 SGHTS, CDR2 YDEGEE. V was trimmed by 4 bases and J by 3 bases, leaving 20 bases between them. CDR3 DNA sequence: TGTGCCAGCAGCCAGCTATGGGGCAGGGTCTACAATCAGCCCCAGCATTTT. Translated, it gives CASSQLWGRVYNQPQHF.

This chain uses TRBV28 with TRBJ1-1; 8 bases fit TRBD1. V dropped 10 bases and J dropped 5; count of bases not matched to a gene: 12. The CDR3 runs to 14 residues. Germline V CDR1 and CDR2: MDHEN, SYDVKM. Here the CDR3 reads CATLSGQGGTEAFF. In DNA, the CDR3 is TGTGCCACCCTCTCCGGACAGGGCGGGACTGAAGCTTTCTTT.

This clone has only one observation. The chain has TRBV30 and TRBJ2-6, with D possibly matching TRBD1 (5 bases). Per the germline V gene, CDR1 is GTSNPN and CDR2 is SVGIG (reference sequence). The CDR3 has 14 amino acids. V shed 4 bases and J shed 10 bases, with 17 bases lying between them. The chain's CDR3 is CAWTSGRVMNVLTF. In DNA form, the CDR3 reads TGTGCCTGGACCTCGGGCAGGGTCATGAACGTCCTGACTTTC.